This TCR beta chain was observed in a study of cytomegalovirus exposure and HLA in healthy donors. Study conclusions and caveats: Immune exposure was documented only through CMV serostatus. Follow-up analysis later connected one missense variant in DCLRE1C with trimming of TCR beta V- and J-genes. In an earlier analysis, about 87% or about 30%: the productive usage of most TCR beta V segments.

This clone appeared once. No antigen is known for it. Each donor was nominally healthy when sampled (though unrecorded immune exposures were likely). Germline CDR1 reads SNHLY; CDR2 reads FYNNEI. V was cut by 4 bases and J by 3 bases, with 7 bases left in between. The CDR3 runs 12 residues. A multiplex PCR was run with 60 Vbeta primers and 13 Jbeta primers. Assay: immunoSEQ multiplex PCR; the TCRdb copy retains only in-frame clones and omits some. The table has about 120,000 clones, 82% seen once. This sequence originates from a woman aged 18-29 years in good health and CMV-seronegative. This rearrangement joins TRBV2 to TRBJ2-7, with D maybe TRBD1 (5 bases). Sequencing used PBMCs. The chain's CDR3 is CASSVGVYEQYV. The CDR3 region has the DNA TGTGCCAGCAGTGTAGGGGTCTACGAGCAGTACGTC.